The rows below give T cell receptor beta chains drawn from one sample of a study of shared clonotypes between healthy human individuals. Sequencing used immunoSEQ multiplex PCR; TCRdb keeps in-frame clones, though not all of them. The repertoire includes 1,500,000 or so clones, approximately 98.5% of them detected once, and about 0.34% sits in the top ten. Sample: naive CD4+ T cells sorted from blood. The receptor source for this set is a young man in good health. Each CDR3 is given with its conserved first and last residue. The order of the fields is J gene, D gene, V gene, clone size, CDR3 DNA, CDR3 protein. The D gene is left open where the match is weak. Rows may omit the clone size; those that give it use once, few, many or a size class.

J: TRBJ2-3; D: -; V: TRBV5-4; size: -; DNA: TGTGCCAGCAGTCTGATCGGGACGTCTAGCACAGATACGCAGTATTTT; CDR3: CASSLIGTSSTDTQYF
J: TRBJ2-7; D: TRBD1; V: TRBV5-4; size: -; DNA: TGTGCCAGCAGCGTGACAGGGGGCGAGCAGTACTTC; CDR3: CASSVTGGEQYF
J: TRBJ2-3; D: TRBD2; V: TRBV19; size: -; DNA: TGTGCCAGTCAGACTAGCGGTAGCGGCACAGATACGCAGTATTTT; CDR3: CASQTSGSGTDTQYF
J: TRBJ2-2; D: -; V: TRBV9; size: -; DNA: TGTGCCAGCAGCGTAGTAAGGCGGACCGCGAACACCGGGGAGCTGTTTTTT; CDR3: CASSVVRRTANTGELFF
J: TRBJ1-2; D: TRBD1; V: TRBV10-3; size: -; DNA: TGTGCCATCACCACGGGACAGCCATATGGCTACACCTTC; CDR3: CAITTGQPYGYTF
J: TRBJ1-1; D: -; V: TRBV7-2; size: -; DNA: TGTGCCAGCAGCCCAGCGGGGCGAAGAACTGAAGCTTTCTTT; CDR3: CASSPAGRRTEAFF
J: TRBJ2-3; D: TRBD2; V: TRBV9; size: -; DNA: TGTGCCAGCAGCGCGACTAGCGGGAGATTGGGCACAGATACGCAGTATTTT; CDR3: CASSATSGRLGTDTQYF
J: TRBJ2-1; D: -; V: TRBV18; size: once; DNA: TGTGCCAGCTCACCAACTAGCTTACACAATGAGCAGTTCTTC; CDR3: CASSPTSLHNEQFF
J: TRBJ2-1; D: TRBD1; V: TRBV5-1; size: -; DNA: TGCGCCAGCAGCAGGGACAGCTACAATGAGCAGTTCTTC; CDR3: CASSRDSYNEQFF
J: TRBJ1-5; D: -; V: TRBV30; size: -; DNA: TGTGCCGCGAAGGGTGCGCAGGGAGGCAATCAGCCCCAGCATTTT; CDR3: CAAKGAQGGNQPQHF
J: TRBJ2-1; D: -; V: TRBV6-1; size: -; DNA: TGTGCCAGCGTTACGACAGGCAGGAATGAGCAGTTCTTC; CDR3: CASVTTGRNEQFF
J: TRBJ2-5; D: TRBD2; V: TRBV18; size: -; DNA: TGTGCCAGCTCACCAGCTAGCGGGAGGGCCGGAGAGACCCAGTACTTC; CDR3: CASSPASGRAGETQYF
J: TRBJ2-1; D: TRBD2; V: TRBV7-2; size: -; DNA: TGTGCCAGCAATTTAGGGGCGGGAGGCAATGAGCAGTTCTTC; CDR3: CASNLGAGGNEQFF
J: TRBJ2-3; D: TRBD2; V: TRBV18; size: -; DNA: TGTGCCAGCTCACCCGGGACTAGCGCAGATACGCAGTATTTT; CDR3: CASSPGTSADTQYF
J: TRBJ2-5; D: TRBD1; V: TRBV5-1; size: once; DNA: TGCGCCAGCAGCTTGGGGACAGGGGGTGATGAGACCCAGTACTTC; CDR3: CASSLGTGGDETQYF
J: TRBJ2-2; D: -; V: TRBV7-9; size: -; DNA: TGTGCCAGCAGCTTACGAGGCGGTATTGGTGTCGGGGAGCTGTTTTTT; CDR3: CASSLRGGIGVGELFF